Shown below are 23 T cell receptor beta chains from a single sample sequenced in a study of blood T cell repertoires in COVID-19. This table comes from immunoSEQ multiplex PCR, and its TCRdb copy is limited to in-frame clones, with some not included. This table holds some 96,000 clones, over 75% found once. The specimen sequenced was peripheral blood. These TCRs come from a human donor in a cohort sampled during active COVID-19.

This rearrangement joins TRBV7-9 to TRBJ1-6; no reliable D call. The length of the CDR3 is 12 residues. Germline CDR1 SEHNR, CDR2 FQNEAQ (reference sequence). Trimming removed 1 base at V and 12 bases at J, with 7 bases between. The chain's CDR3 is CASSLGSGPLHF. The CDR3 DNA reads as TGTGCCAGCAGCTTAGGATCCGGACCCCTCCACTTT.

J is TRBJ2-1 and V is TRBV7-9, with TRBD2 identical over 11 bases. V shed 1 base and J 8 bases; nucleotides not matched to a gene: 4. The CDR3 runs to 15 residues. Germline V gene sequence: CDR1 SEHNR, CDR2 FQNEAQ (reference sequence). CDR3 sequence (DNA): TGTGCCAGCAGCTTAGTAGCGGGAGGGTCGTATGAGCAGTTCTTC. This codes for CASSLVAGGSYEQFF. Full variable domain (missing parts from reference TRBV7-9 and TRBJ2-1): DTGVSQNPRHKITKRGQNVTFRCDPISEHNRLYWYRQTLGQGPEFLTYFQNEAQLEKSRLLSDRFSAERPKGSFSTLEIQRTEQGDSAMYLCASSLVAGGSYEQFFGPGTRLTVL.

This clone came up a few times. The gene calls are TRBV19 and TRBJ1-2, with D possibly being TRBD1 (5 bases). The length of the CDR3 is 14 residues. V lost 3 bases to trimming and J lost 4 bases, with 12 bases between them. Germline V gives CDR1 LNHDA, CDR2 SQIVND (reference sequence). The CDR3 DNA is TGTGCCAGTAGTATCCCCGGCAGGGCCTATGGCTACACCTTC. This encodes CASSIPGRAYGYTF.

The chain joins TRBV14 to TRBJ2-7, with D perhaps matching TRBD2 (5 bases). Germline values: CDR1 SGHDN, CDR2 FVKESK. The V end lost 1 base, the J end lost 2 bases, and 15 bases lay between the germline ends. CDR3 size: 16 residues. The CDR3 spells CASSQVAWESTYEQYF. CDR3 sequence (DNA): TGTGCCAGCAGCCAAGTAGCGTGGGAGTCCACCTACGAGCAGTACTTC.

This sequence joins TRBV19 and TRBJ2-5; 7 nucleotides agree with TRBD2. Germline CDR1 LNHDA, CDR2 SQIVND (reference sequence). Trimming at V came to 6 bases and at J to 5 bases, leaving 6 bases not matched to a gene. The CDR3 loop spans 13 amino acids. CDR3 in DNA: TGTGCCAGTAGCGGGGAGGGCTGGGAGACCCAGTACTTC. It specifies CASSGEGWETQYF.

The genes are TRBV6-1 and TRBJ2-7; possibly TRBD2 for D (5 bases). CDR3 length: 16 residues. Germline V gene data show CDR1 as MNHNS and CDR2 as SASEGT. Trimming took off 0 bases at V and 2 bases at J, with 14 bases between the two ends. In DNA, the CDR3 is TGTGCCAGCAGTGAAGCCACCGGACTGGGAGCCTACGAGCAGTACTTC. It encodes CASSEATGLGAYEQYF.

The chain carries TRBV5-1 and TRBJ2-7; perhaps TRBD1 as D (6 bases). Trimming removed 9 bases from V and 0 bases from J, with 16 bases in between. This CDR3 comprises 14 residues. Per germline, CDR1 SGHRS and CDR2 YFSETQ. This CDR3 reads CATRTVPSSYEQYF. The CDR3 DNA is TGCGCCACCAGGACAGTCCCTAGCTCCTACGAGCAGTACTTC.

The gene calls are TRBV5-4 and TRBJ2-7, with TRBD2 matching 8 bases. Per germline, CDR1 SGHNT and CDR2 YYREEE (reference sequence). Germline trimming cut 2 bases from V and 6 bases from J; bases unmatched to any gene: 16. There are 17 residues in the CDR3. In DNA, the CDR3 is TGTGCCAGCAGCTTTTATCTAGCGGGTCATGACCGGGGCGAGCAGTACTTC. Amino acids: CASSFYLAGHDRGEQYF.

V and J are TRBV6-5 and TRBJ1-5, with 9 positions matching TRBD1. Germline-derived CDR1 and CDR2 are MNHEY and SVGAGI. The length of the CDR3 is 14 residues. V gave up 6 bases and J gave up 2 bases; unmatched junction bases: 2. In nucleotides, the CDR3 is TGTGCCAGCAGGGGACAGGGCGGCAATCAGCCCCAGCATTTT. This sequence encodes CASRGQGGNQPQHF.

V is TRBV27 and J is TRBJ2-7; D uncertain. From germline, CDR1 is MNHEY and CDR2 SMNVEV (reference sequence). The CDR3 has 13 amino acids. With 6 bases removed from V and 5 bases from J, the gap between germline ends came to 14 bases. The CDR3 sequence: CASSWSIGDEQYF. The DNA of the CDR3 is TGTGCCAGCAGCTGGAGCATCGGCGACGAGCAGTACTTC.

This clone was recorded only once. This chain connects TRBV6-5 to TRBJ1-2, with a weak D call TRBD1 (6 bases). Between the trimmed V and J ends, which lost 8 bases and 5 bases, there was a span of 18 bases. The CDR3 has 14 amino acids. Germline V CDR1 and CDR2: MNHEY, SVGAGI. For the CDR3, the DNA is TGTGCCAGCCGTCCTACCGGGACACGATATGGCTACACCTTC. Translation gives CASRPTGTRYGYTF.

The chain couples TRBV7-2 to TRBJ2-3, with 8 bases aligning to TRBD2. After removal of 1 base from V and 2 bases from J, the junction contained 5 bases not matched to a gene. The CDR3 totals 16 residues. Germline CDR1 reads SGHTA; CDR2 reads FQGNSA. The CDR3 region is CASSLGVSGNTDTQYF. The CDR3 DNA is TGTGCCAGCAGCTTAGGCGTTAGCGGGAACACAGATACGCAGTATTTT.

The genes are TRBV25-1 and TRBJ1-2; 7 nucleotides align to TRBD1. The CDR3 loop spans 11 amino acids. J lost 7 bases, V lost 7 bases, and 3 bases had no gene match. Germline-derived CDR1 and CDR2 are MGHDK and SYGVNS. DNA of the CDR3: TGTGCCAGCACCGAGGGGGCTGGCTACACCTTC. Translated, it gives CASTEGAGYTF.

The chain links TRBV7-2 to TRBJ2-4, with TRBD2 identical over 8 bases. J lost 14 bases, V lost 1 base, and 13 bases had no gene match. Germline V gives CDR1 SGHTA, CDR2 FQGNSA. The CDR3 contains 15 residues. In nucleotides, the CDR3 is TGTGCCAGCAGCTTAGTTGTGGGGGCGGGGGGCCCGAAGTACTTC. It encodes CASSLVVGAGGPKYF.

This rearrangement joins TRBV4-2 to TRBJ1-1; D perhaps matches TRBD1 (6 bases). CDR1 and CDR2 from the germline V gene are LGHNA and YNFKEQ. Trimming removed 5 bases at V and 0 bases at J, with 13 bases between. This CDR3 is 15 amino acids long. CDR3 nucleotide sequence: TGTGCCAGCAGCAATACAGGGTCGATGAACACTGAAGCTTTCTTT. It encodes CASSNTGSMNTEAFF.

J is TRBJ2-1 and V is TRBV29-1; 7 bases match TRBD1. J lost 6 bases, V lost 0 bases, and 5 bases had no gene match. Germline V gives CDR1 SQVTM, CDR2 ANQGSEA. The CDR3 spans 14 residues. CDR3 sequence: CSVEEGRGLNEQFF. Here the CDR3 DNA reads TGCAGCGTTGAAGAAGGTAGGGGGCTCAATGAGCAGTTCTTC.

The count of this clone is one. This sequence joins TRBV6-6 and TRBJ2-7; D uncertain. Per germline, CDR1 MNHNY and CDR2 SVGAGI (reference sequence). The CDR3 has 13 amino acids. V dropped 0 bases and J dropped 3 bases, with 6 bases sitting between them. In nucleotides, the CDR3 is TGTGCCAGCAGTTACTCGACTGACTACGAGCAGTACTTC. Translated: CASSYSTDYEQYF.

This clone was observed a few times. The chain is built from TRBV7-2 and TRBJ1-4; possible D gene TRBD1, 5 bases. Germline lookup yields CDR1 SGHTA and CDR2 FQGNSA. The ends were cut back, 1 base at V and 5 bases at J, with 11 bases in the middle. This CDR3 has 15 amino acids. In DNA form, the CDR3 reads TGTGCCAGCAGCTTAGAGGGACTGCACAATGAAAAACTGTTTTTT. Protein: CASSLEGLHNEKLFF.

The chain carries TRBV4-3 and TRBJ2-3, with D possibly being TRBD1 (5 bases). The ends were cut back, 0 bases at V and 3 bases at J, with 10 bases in the middle. This CDR3 is built from 15 residues. Per the germline V gene, CDR1 is LGHNA and CDR2 is YSLEER. Written as DNA, the CDR3 is TGCGCCAGCAGCCAAGATAGCAGGGTAACAGATACGCAGTATTTT. Protein product: CASSQDSRVTDTQYF.

The chain joins TRBV2 to TRBJ2-7; D possibly corresponds to TRBD2 (5 bases). Germline values: CDR1 SNHLY, CDR2 FYNNEI. V dropped 8 bases and J dropped 7 bases, with 15 bases sitting between them. CDR3 length: 12 residues. CDR3 sequence (DNA): TGTGCCAGCCTCGAAGATCGGAGGGAGCAGTACTTC. Amino acids: CASLEDRREQYF.

The rearrangement links TRBV7-2 to TRBJ2-5; the match to TRBD1 covers 8 bases. CDR3 length: 14 residues. Germline lookup yields CDR1 SGHTA and CDR2 FQGNSA. V shed 3 bases, J shed 6 bases, and the junction held 6 bases outside the gene matches. As DNA, the CDR3 is TGTGCCAGCAGCTTGAGGCAGGGGGCAAAGACCCAGTACTTC. It translates to CASSLRQGAKTQYF.

The rearrangement uses TRBV7-9 and TRBJ1-1; 8 bases fit TRBD1. Germline lookup yields CDR1 SEHNR and CDR2 FQNEAQ (reference sequence). The CDR3 is 15 amino acids. V dropped 5 bases and J dropped 0; count of bases not matched to a gene: 5. The CDR3 sequence: CASSGQGALNTEAFF. Written as DNA, the CDR3 is TGTGCCAGCAGCGGACAGGGTGCCCTGAACACTGAAGCTTTCTTT.

V and J are TRBV18 and TRBJ1-5; D remains ambiguous. Germline-derived CDR1 and CDR2 are KGHSH and LQKENI. V was cut by 3 bases and J by 4 bases, with 10 bases left in between. This CDR3 is 14 amino acids long. The DNA of the CDR3 is TGTGCCAGCTCACCTGAAACAGAAAATCAGCCCCAGCATTTT. As protein: CASSPETENQPQHF.